The source of this T cell receptor beta chain is a study of T cells in Graves' hyperthyroidism and ophthalmopathy. For the study at large: Blood from the periphery was taken at initial diagnosis, before any treatment.

Patients having uncontrolled infection, another autoimmune disease, pregnancy or lactation were not included. Used for diagnoses were clinical symptoms, serum thyroxine and TRAb, thyroid ultrasound and orbital computed tomography. CDR3 length: 17 amino acids. Germline assignment: CDR1 LNHNV and CDR2 YYDKDF (reference sequence). The ends lost 0 bases at V and 0 bases at J; junction bases unmatched: 6. There were TCR beta CDR3 regions amplified from RNA transcripts. First-round RT-PCR of the TCR CDR3 relied on the HTBI primer set. TCRdb ran MiXCR on the multiplex PCR reads and lists one entry per CDR3 protein. Of approximately 380,000 distinct CDR3 sequences in the sample, approximately 19% were seen once. This clonotype occurred many times.

This TCR derives from a woman between 18 and 30 years old with Graves' hyperthyroidism. The rearrangement links TRBV15 to TRBJ2-3, with TRBD2 matching 7 bases. The sequenced material came from blood. As DNA, the CDR3 is TGTGCCACCAGCAGAGATTTACCGCGGGGGAGCACAGATACGCAGTATTTT. The encoded protein is CATSRDLPRGSTDTQYF.